The source of this T cell receptor (beta chain) is a study of T cell responses to AZD1222 COVID-19 vaccine. Findings and caveats of the study: Donors were largely white British and mainly female; clonal diversity was possibly underestimated.

Germline lookup yields CDR1 MGHRA and CDR2 YSYEKL. Trimming removed 0 bases at V and 2 bases at J, with 11 bases between. The CDR3 runs to 16 residues. Sequencing was performed with immunoSEQ multiplex PCR; in TCRdb, only in-frame clones are kept and a portion is missing. The sample holds nearly 55,000 clones, about 90% seen once. A word on this clone: Its antigen is not known.

This sequence originates from an adult who received the AZD1222 COVID-19 vaccine. The chain combines TRBV4-1 with TRBJ1-5; possibly TRBD1 for D (6 bases). Sequenced here: peripheral blood, sampled 28 days after the second AZD1222 dose. CDR3 nucleotides: TGCGCCAGCAGCCAAGAAGGGGGTATGGGCAATCAGCCCCAGCATTTT. This gives the protein CASSQEGGMGNQPQHF.